The clone carrying this T cell receptor (beta chain) was observed a few times. Its antigen is as yet unknown. The record originates from a study of monozygotic twins with cystic fibrosis. Across the study: Roughly 2.8 micrograms of fragmented DNA underwent roughly 15 PCR cycles for library preparation. Findings and limits, study-wide: The repertoire was suggested to be naive-dominated, clonality median approximately 0.0093. Co-twins had the most similar V usage for 13 of 16 pairs, J for 8.

Per the germline V gene, CDR1 is MNHEY and CDR2 is SMNVEV (reference sequence). The CDR3 consists of 15 residues. V shed 2 bases and J 4 bases; nucleotides not matched to a gene: 5. Profiled with immunoSEQ multiplex PCR; TCRdb holds only in-frame clones, not every one. The sample comprises 30,000 to 35,000 clones, 66% of which are singletons, and 0.78% rests with the top ten. Sequenced input: blood. This sequence joins TRBV27 and TRBJ1-5; 7 nucleotides align to TRBD1. This clonotype was obtained from a girl aged 10 to 17 with cystic fibrosis. The CDR3 is CASSLVKGANQPQHF. The CDR3 bases are TGTGCCAGCAGTTTAGTGAAGGGGGCAAATCAGCCCCAGCATTTT.